The T cell receptor beta chain under discussion was sequenced for a study of T cell clusters in autoimmune cytopenias. On this clonotype itself: Its antigen is not identified.

This CDR3 has 15 amino acids. Germline-derived CDR1 and CDR2 are KGHSH and LQKENI. Study-wide points: Compared with active autoimmune hepatitis patients, healthy donors showed around 3-fold more exclusive TRB clusters.

Each sample's input was approximately 270 ng genomic DNA, roughly 40,000 genome equivalents. TRB rearrangements were amplified by touch-down multiplex PCR with mixed TRB-A/B primers. TCRdb reprocessed the multiplex PCR reads, keeping one entry per CDR3 protein, no DNA. In total, the table holds 9,500 to 15,000 distinct CDR3 sequences. The same data also went into a second study, on T cell repertoires in aging, cancer and after chemotherapy.

Sequencing used peripheral blood. The chain uses TRBV18 and TRBJ2-1; absent DNA, TCRdb's TRBD1 call cannot be checked. The source of this sequence is a human donor in good health. CDR3 residues: CASSPPGGRGNEQFF.